Listed below are T cell receptor beta chains from one sample, sequenced in a study of cytomegalovirus exposure and HLA in healthy donors. The protocol was immunoSEQ multiplex PCR, while the TCRdb copy is restricted to in-frame clones and leaves out a portion. Its listing shows roughly 120,000 clones. Material: PBMCs. The receptors were gathered from a man between 18 and 29 years old in good health and CMV-seronegative. Each CDR3 is given with its conserved first and last residue. A D gene is named only where the DNA matches it firmly.

v_gene	d_gene	j_gene	CDR3nt	CDR3aa
TRBV6-1	TRBD1	TRBJ2-7	TGTGCCAGTCGGGACAGGCCCTACGAGCAGTACTTC	CASRDRPYEQYF
TRBV5-1	TRBD2	TRBJ2-1	TGCGCCAGCAGCTTCATGTATCCTAGCGGGGATGAGCAGTTCTTC	CASSFMYPSGDEQFF
TRBV28	TRBD2	TRBJ2-3	TGTGCCAGCAGTGACGGACTAGCGGGGGCCGGGGATACGCAGTATTTT	CASSDGLAGAGDTQYF
TRBV14	NA	TRBJ1-4	TGTGCCAGCAGCCAGATAACAGGGTTCCGTGAAAAACTGTTTTTT	CASSQITGFREKLFF
TRBV4-1	NA	TRBJ1-2	TGCGCCAGCAGCCCCCTATCCGCTAACTATGGCTACACCTTC	CASSPLSANYGYTF
TRBV7-8	TRBD1	TRBJ1-1	TGTGCCAGCAGCTTCCGGGACAGGGGCGACAATAGGAACACTGAAGCTTTCTTT	CASSFRDRGDNRNTEAFF
TRBV7-6	NA	TRBJ1-2	TGTGCCAGCAGCTTAGCAAGAGGGGGCTATGGCTACACCTTC	CASSLARGGYGYTF
TRBV7-3	NA	TRBJ1-1	TGTGCCAGCAGCCCCTCCGGGGGCACTGAAGCTTTCTTT	CASSPSGGTEAFF
TRBV28	NA	TRBJ2-7	TGTGCCAGCAGTCCCCTTCAGGTAGGGCAGTACTTC	CASSPLQVGQYF
TRBV19	NA	TRBJ1-5	TGTGCCAGTAGTATAGCCAGGGTCAGCAATCAGCCCCAGCATTTT	CASSIARVSNQPQHF
TRBV30	TRBD2	TRBJ2-7	TGTGCCTGGAGTGGAGAGCGGGGGCCTTACGAGCAGTACTTC	CAWSGERGPYEQYF
TRBV18	NA	TRBJ2-7	TGTGCCAGCTCACCAGGAGCTGCCTTCGAGCAGTACTTC	CASSPGAAFEQYF
TRBV9	NA	TRBJ2-7	TGTGCCAGCAGCGTAGCTTCGTTATCCTACGAGCAGTACTTC	CASSVASLSYEQYF
TRBV10-3	NA	TRBJ1-2	TGTGCCATCAGTCCGGGTCTCAACTATGGCTACACCTTC	CAISPGLNYGYTF
TRBV9	NA	TRBJ1-6	TGTGCCAGCAGCGTAGCAGGGAACTATAATTCACCCCTCCACTTT	CASSVAGNYNSPLHF
TRBV5-4	NA	TRBJ2-7	TGTGCCAGCAGCCCGGGCGGGAACTACGAGCAGTACTTC	CASSPGGNYEQYF
TRBV5-4	NA	TRBJ2-2	TGTGCCAGCAGTGATCAGCGGGTGAACACCGGGGAGCTGTTTTTT	CASSDQRVNTGELFF
TRBV28	NA	TRBJ2-7	TGTGCCAGCAGTCCCGCGGGTTGGTTAGTCGGCGAGCAGTACTTC	CASSPAGWLVGEQYF
TRBV6-5	TRBD1	TRBJ2-7	TGTGCCAGCAGTTACTCGAACACCGGGACAGGCTACGAGCAGTACTTC	CASSYSNTGTGYEQYF
TRBV5-6	NA	TRBJ1-1	TGTGCCAGCAGGGAGGGCCCTATGAACACTGAAGCTTTCTTT	CASREGPMNTEAFF
TRBV10-1	NA	TRBJ2-1	TGCGCCAGCAGTCCGGGGGCCTACAATGAGCAGTTCTTC	CASSPGAYNEQFF
TRBV30	TRBD1	TRBJ1-3	TGTGCCTGGAGTGTAGGGGGCAACACCATATATTTT	CAWSVGGNTIYF
TRBV30	NA	TRBJ2-6	TGTGCCTCCTCTTGGGCCTCCTCCTCTGGGGCCAACGTCCTGACTTTC	CASSWASSSGANVLTF
TRBV5-4	NA	TRBJ1-6	TGTGCCAGCAGCCCGGCCAGGGTAGGGTCACCCCTCCACTTT	CASSPARVGSPLHF
TRBV30	TRBD1	TRBJ1-2	TGTGCCTGTGAGGGGGCCGTCTATGGCTACACCTTC	CACEGAVYGYTF
TRBV6-1	TRBD1	TRBJ1-2	TGTGCCGCTCCCCAGGGGGCGGGCTATGGCTACACCTTC	CAAPQGAGYGYTF
TRBV11-2	TRBD1	TRBJ1-1	TGTGCCAGCAGCTTGACAGGGCTGAACACTGAAGCTTTCTTT	CASSLTGLNTEAFF
TRBV27	TRBD2	TRBJ2-1	TGTGCCAGCAGACTAGCGGGAGGGCCGAAGAATGAGCAGTTCTTC	CASRLAGGPKNEQFF
TRBV7-6	TRBD1	TRBJ2-7	TGTGCCAGCAGCGTTGGACAGGGGAACTTCTACGAGCAGTACTTC	CASSVGQGNFYEQYF
TRBV7-6	TRBD1	TRBJ1-5	TGTGCCAGCAGCTTAGTACAGGGGGCGAGAGGAGATCAGCCCCAGCATTTT	CASSLVQGARGDQPQHF
TRBV5-6	TRBD2	TRBJ2-7	TGTGCCAGCAGCTTGGCCTCGCGGGAGTCCGAGCAGTACTTC	CASSLASRESEQYF
TRBV6-5	NA	TRBJ2-1	TGTGCCAGCAGTTACTCGTGGTTGAGCTCCTACAATGAGCAGTTCTTC	CASSYSWLSSYNEQFF
TRBV6-5	NA	TRBJ2-5	TGTGCCAGCGGAATAGGGGAAGAGACCCAGTACTTC	CASGIGEETQYF
TRBV29-1	TRBD1	TRBJ2-1	TGCAGCGTTGTCAGGGGGAATGAGCAGTTCTTC	CSVVRGNEQFF
TRBV30	TRBD1	TRBJ1-4	TGTGCCTGGAGTCTGTACCATGGACAGGGCGGATGGGAAAAACTGTTTTTT	CAWSLYHGQGGWEKLFF
TRBV11-1	NA	TRBJ2-7	TGTGCCAGCAGTTCTAATACCGTTTTCTCCTACGAGCAGTACTTC	CASSSNTVFSYEQYF
TRBV2	TRBD1	TRBJ1-1	TGTGCCAGCAGTGAAATTGGCAGGGGGGCTGGGACTGAAGCTTTCTTT	CASSEIGRGAGTEAFF
TRBV18	TRBD2	TRBJ2-7	TGTGCCAGCTCAAAATCCGGGACTAGCGGGGGCGCCTCCTACGAGCAGTACTTC	CASSKSGTSGGASYEQYF
TRBV4-1	NA	TRBJ2-7	TGCGCCAGCAGCCAAGATACGGCTAGCCGCACGGGCTACGAGCAGTACTTC	CASSQDTASRTGYEQYF
TRBV6-5	TRBD1	TRBJ2-7	TGTGCCAGCAGCCGGGGACAGGGGATCTACGAGCAGTACTTC	CASSRGQGIYEQYF
TRBV7-3	NA	TRBJ1-5	TGTGCCAGCAGCTTAGCAGGCAGTCAGCCCCAGCATTTT	CASSLAGSQPQHF
TRBV25-1	TRBD2	TRBJ2-4	TGTGCCAGCAGTCTAGCGGGAGGCAGGAACATTCAGTACTTC	CASSLAGGRNIQYF
TRBV10-1	NA	TRBJ1-5	TGCGCCAGCAGTGAACAGGAAGGGCAGCCCCAGCATTTT	CASSEQEGQPQHF
TRBV6-1	NA	TRBJ1-2	TGTGCCAGCACGAGGGAGTGGTATGGCTACACCTTC	CASTREWYGYTF
TRBV4-1	NA	TRBJ2-7	TGCGCCAGCAGCCAAGATAATGGCGCTGGGCCCTTCTACGAGCAGTACTTC	CASSQDNGAGPFYEQYF
TRBV6-5	NA	TRBJ1-1	TGTGCCAGCAGTTACTCGGTGGGAGCCATGAACACTGAAGCTTTCTTT	CASSYSVGAMNTEAFF
TRBV6-1	NA	TRBJ2-5	TGTGCCAGCAGTGATGGCCAGCAAGAGACCCAGTACTTC	CASSDGQQETQYF
TRBV30	NA	TRBJ2-7	TGTGCCTGGAGTGCACTGAGTGAGCAGTACTTC	CAWSALSEQYF
TRBV2	TRBD1	TRBJ2-5	TGTGCCAGCAGTGACGTCGAGGGGGCCCAAGAGACCCAGTACTTC	CASSDVEGAQETQYF
TRBV7-6	TRBD2	TRBJ2-1	TGTGCCAGCAGCTTACTAGCGGGGGGCCGCTACAATGAGCAGTTCTTC	CASSLLAGGRYNEQFF
TRBV5-1	TRBD1	TRBJ1-4	TGCGCCAGCAGCTTATCGACAGGGACTAATGAAAAACTGTTTTTT	CASSLSTGTNEKLFF
TRBV19	TRBD2	TRBJ2-5	TGTGCCAGTACCCCCTGGGCGGGGGGGCCTGTGAAGACCCAGTACTTC	CASTPWAGGPVKTQYF
TRBV6-1	NA	TRBJ2-7	TGTGCCAGCAGCGCTTCCCCCCCGGACGAGCAGTACTTC	CASSASPPDEQYF
TRBV9	TRBD1	TRBJ2-3	TGTGCCAGCAGCCCCACTACAGGGGGATCGGATACGCAGTATTTT	CASSPTTGGSDTQYF
TRBV7-9	TRBD1	TRBJ2-1	TGTGCCAGCAGCTCATCTACCGGGACAGGCGACTACAATGAGCAGTTCTTC	CASSSSTGTGDYNEQFF